These 6 T cell receptor beta chains share one sample of origin, sequenced in a study of CD8+CD57+ T cells in acquired aplastic anemia. For CDR3 and TCR beta VDJ profiling, genomic DNA was the template used. TCRdb fed the reads into MiXCR, producing one record per CDR3 protein. The table includes roughly 180,000 distinct CDR3 sequences, around 45% detected once. Material: sorted CD4+, CD8+, or CD8+CD57+ T cells (not recorded which) from PBMCs. The receptors were gathered from a human donor in good health.

This clonotype appeared many times. The chain has TRBV14 and TRBJ2-3; D call uncertain. The V end lost 4 bases, the J end lost 3 bases, and 14 bases lay between the germline ends. The CDR3 extends over 15 amino acids. Germline V CDR1 and CDR2: SGHDN, FVKESK. The CDR3 is CASSRHTKGTDTQYF. CDR3 DNA sequence: TGTGCCAGCAGCCGCCACACCAAAGGGACAGATACGCAGTATTTT.

This clonotype was observed at least ten times. The chain is built from TRBV4-1 and TRBJ1-5; D gene uncertain. Germline values: CDR1 MGHRA, CDR2 YSYEKL. The CDR3 consists of 16 residues. Trimming removed 0 bases at V and 0 bases at J, with 9 bases between. CDR3: CASSQDWASSNQPQHF. CDR3 nucleotide sequence: TGCGCCAGCAGCCAAGATTGGGCATCTAGCAATCAGCCCCAGCATTTT.

This clonotype was counted only a few times. The chain links TRBV28 to TRBJ2-7; 14 bases agree with TRBD2. This CDR3 contains 15 residues. Looked up from germline, CDR1 is MDHEN and CDR2 is SYDVKM. J gave up 5 bases and V 7 bases, and 7 bases lay outside the gene matches. CDR3 sequence (DNA): TGTGCCAGCACCTTCATGGGACTAGCGGGAGACGAGCAGTACTTC. Protein: CASTFMGLAGDEQYF.

Points on this clonotype: At one of its ends the junction is not consistent with the germline gene, which may arise from a read error. The genes are TRBV2 and TRBJ2-3; 8 bases line up with TRBD2. The CDR3 spans 13 residues. Germline lookup yields CDR1 SNHLY and CDR2 FYNNEI. CDR3 nucleotide sequence: TGTGCCAGTCAACTAGCGGATACAGATACGCAGTGTTTT. Translated, it gives CASQLADTDTQCF.

J is TRBJ1-2 and V is TRBV19; TRBD1 aligns across 9 bases. The V gene's germline CDR1 is LNHDA and CDR2 SQIVND (reference sequence). The length of the CDR3 is 15 residues. Germline trimming cut 5 bases from V and 2 bases from J; bases unmatched to any gene: 6. This CDR3 reads CASSPRDRENYGYTF. CDR3 DNA sequence: TGTGCCAGTAGTCCCCGGGACAGGGAAAACTATGGCTACACCTTC. Using reference TRBV19 and TRBJ1-2 for the parts outside the CDR3, the full variable domain is DGGITQSPKYLFRKEGQNVTLSCEQNLNHDAMYWYRQDPGQGLRLIYYSQIVNDFQKGDIAEGYSVSREKKESFPLTVTSAQKNPTAFYLCASSPRDRENYGYTFGSGTRLTVV.

Notes on this clonotype: A junction boundary mismatches the germline segment, possibly from a read error. The rearrangement uses TRBV20-1 and TRBJ2-3; D is perhaps TRBD1 or TRBD2 (6 bases each). From germline, CDR1 is DFQATT and CDR2 SNEGSKA (reference sequence). The CDR3 sequence is 13 residues long. CDR3 in DNA: TGCAGTGCCGAGGTCGGGGGCACAGATACGCAGTATTTC. This translates into CSAEVGGTDTQYF.